The rows below give T cell receptor beta chains drawn from one sample of a study of T cells after yellow fever vaccination. Via MiXCR, TCRdb re-called the 5' RACE reads, giving one row per CDR3 protein. The table shows hundreds of thousands of distinct CDR3 sequences, with roughly 8.7% occurring only once. Here the sequenced sample was PBMCs, taken on the day of the first yellow fever vaccination. The source of these receptors is a man between 18 and 35 years old who received the YFV17D yellow fever vaccine. Each CDR3 is given with its conserved first and last residue. A D gene is named only where the DNA matches it firmly. Rows give clone size only sometimes, using once, few, many, or a class for an expanded clone.

>NA|NA|TRBV20-1|TRBJ2-7
CSAREGEQYF
TGCAGTGCTAGAGAGGGCGAGCAGTACTTC
>NA|NA|TRBV29-1|TRBJ1-2
CSVEEAKGYGYTF
TGCAGCGTTGAAGAAGCAAAGGGCTATGGCTACACCTTC
>NA|few|TRBV6-2/TRBV6-3|TRBJ2-1
CASSPFAVRWDDEQFF
TGTGCCAGCTCCCCTTTCGCGGTAAGATGGGACGATGAGCAGTTCTTC
>NA|few|TRBV12-3/TRBV12-4|TRBJ2-6
CASSENFGANVLTF
TGTGCCAGCAGTGAGAATTTTGGGGCCAACGTCCTGACTTTC
>NA|few|TRBV12-3/TRBV12-4|TRBJ1-5
CASSYLGLGFQPQHF
TGTGCCAGCAGTTATCTGGGGCTAGGTTTTCAGCCCCAGCATTTT
>NA|NA|TRBV30|TRBJ2-3
CAWTQRGVADTQYF
TGTGCCTGGACCCAAAGGGGGGTTGCAGATACGCAGTATTTT
>NA|few|TRBV5-4|TRBJ2-1
CASSLDRQAYNEQFF
TGTGCCAGCAGCTTGGACAGACAGGCTTACAATGAGCAGTTCTTC
>NA|NA|TRBV29-1|TRBJ2-3
CSVETKVDTDTQYF
TGCAGCGTTGAAACCAAGGTAGACACAGATACGCAGTATTTT
>TRBD2|many|TRBV6-1|TRBJ2-5
CASSGLAGGETQYF
TGTGCCAGCAGTGGACTAGCGGGGGGAGAGACCCAGTACTTC
>TRBD1|few|TRBV11-2|TRBJ1-2
CASSLAGGANYGYTF
TGTGCCAGCAGCTTGGCAGGGGGCGCCAACTATGGCTACACCTTC
>NA|many|TRBV3-1|TRBJ2-5
CASSQMTRIQETQYF
TGTGCCAGCAGCCAAATGACGAGGATCCAAGAGACCCAGTACTTC
>NA|NA|TRBV7-7|TRBJ2-5
CASSFARQETQYF
TGTGCTAGCAGCTTTGCCAGGCAAGAGACCCAGTACTTC
>NA|few|TRBV28|TRBJ2-1
CASSYPLSQGGGIEQFF
TGTGCCAGCAGTTACCCTCTTAGTCAAGGGGGGGGCATTGAGCAGTTCTTC
>NA|NA|TRBV7-7|TRBJ2-3
CASSLIRRGDGTDTQYF
TGTGCTAGCAGCTTAATTCGGCGCGGGGATGGTACAGATACGCAGTATTTT
>TRBD1|few|TRBV5-6|TRBJ2-3
CASSLPVAVDRAADTQYF
TGTGCCAGCAGCTTGCCGGTTGCCGTGGACAGGGCCGCAGATACGCAGTATTTT
>TRBD1|NA|TRBV28|TRBJ2-2
CARRTKRTGTATGELFF
TGTGCCAGGAGGACCAAACGAACCGGGACAGCCACCGGGGAGCTGTTTTTT
>NA|few|TRBV27|TRBJ1-5
CASSTKSYQPQHF
TGTGCCAGCAGTACCAAGTCCTATCAGCCCCAGCATTTT
>NA|few|TRBV6-5|TRBJ2-3
CASSYPLVVGTDTQYF
TGTGCCAGCAGTTACCCGCTAGTTGTTGGCACAGATACGCAGTATTTT
>TRBD2|NA|TRBV4-3|TRBJ2-3
CASSQDVASGGSSTQYF
TGCGCCAGCAGCCAAGATGTCGCTAGCGGGGGCTCCAGTACGCAGTATTTT